This entry lists 29 T cell receptor beta chains sequenced from one sample in a study of T cell changes during pregnancy in multiple sclerosis. Only in-frame clones appear in the TCRdb table, and some are missing; sequencing was by immunoSEQ multiplex PCR. The table includes about 20,000 clones, roughly nine tenths detected once. Here the sequenced sample was CD8+ T cells from peripheral blood mononuclear cells, taken after pregnancy. These receptors originate from a female donor in good health, enrolled as a control in a pregnancy study.

CDR3 amino acids: CARGTSGYEQYF. The CDR3 DNA reads TGTGCCCGGGGGACTAGCGGTTACGAGCAGTACTTC. The chain combines TRBV30 with TRBJ2-7; 11 bases align to TRBD2. V trimming: 8 bases; J trimming: 4 bases; junction bases outside the gene matches: 4. Per the germline V gene, CDR1 is GTSNPN and CDR2 is SVGIG (reference sequence). The CDR3 runs to 12 residues.

J is TRBJ1-4 and V is TRBV11-2; possibly TRBD1 for D (5 bases). The germline CDR1 and CDR2 sequences are SGHAT and FQNNGV. The CDR3 contains 11 residues. Trimming left V 8 bases short and J 8 bases short, with 9 bases between. CDR3 sequence (DNA): TGTGCCAGCCTCAAGGGGGAAAAACTGTTTTTT. It codes for CASLKGEKLFF. The full variable domain, with the rest looked up from reference TRBV11-2 and TRBJ1-4, is EAGVAQSPRYKIIEKRQSVAFWCNPISGHATLYWYQQILGQGPKLLIQFQNNGVVDDSQLPKDRFSAERLKGVDSTLKIQPAKLEDSAVYLCASLKGEKLFFGSGTQLSVL.

V usage is TRBV27 and J usage is TRBJ2-7, with 9 positions matching TRBD1. CDR1 and CDR2 from the germline V gene are MNHEY and SMNVEV (reference sequence). V lost 3 bases and J lost 3; bases outside the gene matches: 0. CDR3 size: 13 residues. The CDR3 sequence: CASSLTGGYEQYF. CDR3 nucleotides: TGTGCCAGCAGTTTGACAGGGGGCTACGAGCAGTACTTC.

The chain combines TRBV2 with TRBJ2-7; D possibly corresponds to TRBD1 (6 bases). Per germline, CDR1 SNHLY and CDR2 FYNNEI. V lost 10 bases and J 2 bases, leaving 21 bases between the germline ends. There are 15 residues in the CDR3. CDR3 bases: TGTGCCACCAAAGGTATTGGGACAAGCCCCTACGAGCAGTACTTC. Its protein is CATKGIGTSPYEQYF. Drawing the rest from reference TRBV2 and TRBJ2-7, the complete variable domain is EPEVTQTPSHQVTQMGQEVILRCVPISNHLYFYWYRQILGQKVEFLVSFYNNEISEKSEIFDDQFSVERPDGSNFTLKIRSTKLEDSAMYFCATKGIGTSPYEQYFGPGTRLTVT.

The V call is TRBV4-1, the J call TRBJ2-3; 9 bases agree with TRBD2. V dropped 1 base and J dropped 7; count of bases not matched to a gene: 6. Germline lookup yields CDR1 MGHRA and CDR2 YSYEKL. This CDR3 is 15 amino acids long. In nucleotides, the CDR3 is TGCGCCAGCAGCCAAGTTGGCGGGGGGGCAAATACGCAGTATTTT. Its protein is CASSQVGGGANTQYF.

This clone was counted once. J is TRBJ1-1 and V is TRBV7-6; TRBD1 agrees at 8 bases. Germline V gives CDR1 SGHVS, CDR2 FNYEAQ. The CDR3 has 15 residues. Trimming removed 5 bases from V and 0 bases from J; junction bases left unmatched: 5. Here the CDR3 DNA reads TGTGCCAGCAGCGCCCGACAGGGGTTGAACACTGAAGCTTTCTTT. It yields the protein CASSARQGLNTEAFF.

The chain couples TRBV30 to TRBJ1-2; D might be TRBD1 (6 bases). CDR1 and CDR2 from the germline V gene are GTSNPN and SVGIG (reference sequence). V was clipped by 3 bases and J by 8 bases, with 13 bases between them. The CDR3 is 12 amino acids. This CDR3 reads CAWRADSEGYTF. The CDR3 DNA is TGTGCCTGGAGAGCGGACAGCGAGGGCTACACCTTC.

V is TRBV6-5 and J is TRBJ2-7, with TRBD1 matching over 7 bases. From germline, CDR1 is MNHEY and CDR2 SVGAGI. V trimming: 6 bases; J trimming: 1 base; junction bases outside the gene matches: 6. The CDR3 is 14 residues long. This chain's CDR3 is CASSSLTGSYEQYF. DNA for the CDR3: TGTGCCAGCAGCTCCCTGACAGGGTCCTACGAGCAGTACTTC.

The V and J genes are TRBV6-5 and TRBJ1-2; 7 bases map to TRBD1. The ends lost 2 bases at V and 2 bases at J; junction bases unmatched: 5. Germline loops: CDR1 MNHEY, CDR2 SVGAGI. This CDR3 is built from 15 residues. CDR3 bases: TGTGCCAGCAGTTACGGGAGGACAGGAAACTATGGCTACACCTTC. Its translation is CASSYGRTGNYGYTF.

The J gene is TRBJ2-1, the V gene TRBV18; D possibly corresponds to TRBD1 (6 bases). V lost 3 bases, J lost 9 bases, and 18 bases lay in between. The length of the CDR3 is 15 residues. Germline values: CDR1 KGHSH, CDR2 LQKENI. DNA for the CDR3: TGTGCCAGCTCACCCACGGTGCAGGGGCAAGGTGAGCAGTTCTTC. Translating it yields CASSPTVQGQGEQFF. The whole variable domain, filled in from reference TRBV18 and TRBJ2-1, reads NAGVMQNPRHLVRRRGQEARLRCSPMKGHSHVYWYRQLPEEGLKFMVYLQKENIIDESGMPKERFSAEFPKEGPSILRIQQVVRGDSAAYFCASSPTVQGQGEQFFGPGTRLTVL.

The chain employs TRBV6-5 and TRBJ2-2; D is uncertain. There are 12 residues in the CDR3. CDR1 and CDR2 (germline): MNHEY, SVGAGI. V lost 8 bases, J lost 3 bases, and 7 bases lay in between. CDR3 bases: TGTGCCAGCGGCTCCTACACCGGGGAGCTGTTTTTT. Amino acids: CASGSYTGELFF.

Here the CDR3 reads CASSVGTGNEKLFF. The CDR3 bases are TGTGCCAGCAGCGTAGGAACAGGGAATGAAAAACTGTTTTTT. V is TRBV9 and J is TRBJ1-4; D perhaps matches TRBD1 (6 bases). Germline assignment: CDR1 SGDLS and CDR2 YYNGEE. The CDR3 totals 14 residues. The germline V and J ends were trimmed by 0 bases and 5 bases, with 8 bases remaining between them.

This chain uses TRBV2 with TRBJ2-1; D is possibly TRBD1 (6 bases). CDR1 and CDR2 (germline): SNHLY, FYNNEI. The V and J ends lost 7 bases and 10 bases respectively, with 11 bases between them. CDR3 length: 11 residues. DNA of the CDR3: TGTGCCAGCAAGGGGGTGCGGGAGCAGTTCTTC. Protein product: CASKGVREQFF.

This clone appeared once. The chain couples TRBV9 to TRBJ2-1, with TRBD2 matching over 12 bases. This CDR3 is built from 16 residues. Trimming took 3 bases from V and 7 from J; bases not matched to a gene: 8. Germline CDR1 is SGDLS and CDR2 is YYNGEE. The CDR3: CASSDVTSGGTNEQFF. In nucleotides, the CDR3 is TGTGCCAGCAGCGACGTAACTAGCGGGGGGACTAATGAGCAGTTCTTC.

The CDR3 spells CASSGSSGRSEQFF. In DNA, the CDR3 is TGTGCCAGCAGCGGTAGTAGCGGGCGGAGTGAGCAGTTCTTC. The chain is built from TRBV4-2 and TRBJ2-1; 7 nucleotides align to TRBD2. Unmatched junction bases numbered 10, after V lost 5 bases and J lost 9 bases. Looked up from germline, CDR1 is LGHNA and CDR2 is YNFKEQ. This CDR3 is 14 amino acids long.

This chain joins TRBV27 and TRBJ1-1; TRBD1 agrees at 8 bases. Germline V CDR1 and CDR2: MNHEY, SMNVEV (reference sequence). There are 13 residues in the CDR3. V lost 4 bases and J lost 6; bases outside the gene matches: 4. The CDR3 DNA is TGTGCCAGCAGTTGGCGCAGGGGGCCTGAAGCTTTCTTT. As protein: CASSWRRGPEAFF.

This chain uses TRBV7-9 with TRBJ2-7; TRBD1 is a possible D gene (6 bases). Deletions cut 5 bases from V and 1 base from J, with 9 bases between. CDR3 length: 13 amino acids. Germline V gives CDR1 SEHNR, CDR2 FQNEAQ (reference sequence). CDR3 amino acids: CASSRQASYEQYF. In nucleotides, the CDR3 is TGTGCCAGCAGCCGACAGGCTTCCTACGAGCAGTACTTC.

This clone was detected once. The chain employs TRBV2 and TRBJ2-3; 12 nucleotides match TRBD2. The germline V gene has CDR1 SNHLY and CDR2 FYNNEI. Germline trimming cut 8 bases from V and 1 base from J; bases unmatched to any gene: 16. CDR3 length: 19 amino acids. The CDR3 sequence: CASLAPTSGRGIRTDTQYF. In nucleotides, the CDR3 is TGTGCCAGCCTCGCGCCGACTAGCGGGAGAGGCATTCGCACAGATACGCAGTATTTT.

The chain joins TRBV28 to TRBJ2-1; D gene unclear. V lost 6 bases and J 2 bases, leaving 11 bases between the germline ends. CDR1 and CDR2 from the germline V gene are MDHEN and SYDVKM. The CDR3 has 14 residues. DNA for the CDR3: TGTGCCAGCAGCCTAGGATGGCCCTACAATGAGCAGTTCTTC. It encodes CASSLGWPYNEQFF.

The chain links TRBV5-1 to TRBJ1-2, with 7 positions matching TRBD1. The CDR3 sequence is 14 residues long. Germline V gene data show CDR1 as SGHRS and CDR2 as YFSETQ. Trimming removed 4 bases from V and 1 base from J; junction bases left unmatched: 4. The CDR3 DNA sequence: TGCGCCAGCAGCGGCGACAGGGATAACTATGGCTACACCTTC. Translating gives CASSGDRDNYGYTF.

The chain joins TRBV19 to TRBJ2-3; possible D gene TRBD1, 5 bases. This CDR3 spans 15 amino acids. V lost 0 bases, J lost 2 bases, and 9 bases lay in between. The germline V gene has CDR1 LNHDA and CDR2 SQIVND (reference sequence). The CDR3 sequence: CASSIDRTSTDTQYF. The CDR3 nucleotides read TGTGCCAGTAGTATAGACCGGACATCCACAGATACGCAGTATTTT.

The genes are TRBV30 and TRBJ2-7; 7 bases match TRBD2. The CDR3 consists of 14 residues. Losses at the gene ends were 5 bases for V and 2 bases for J; bases not matched to a gene: 9. The germline gives CDR1 GTSNPN, CDR2 SVGIG (reference sequence). The CDR3 sequence is CAWGEGRRPYEQYF. DNA of the CDR3: TGTGCCTGGGGGGAGGGTAGACGGCCCTACGAGCAGTACTTC.

The V and J genes are TRBV7-8 and TRBJ2-3; 7 bases agree with TRBD2. CDR3 length equals 15 residues. CDR1 and CDR2 (germline): SGHVS, FQNEAQ. V gave up 4 bases and J gave up 4 bases; unmatched junction bases: 8. CDR3 sequence: CASSWRGTKADTQYF. CDR3 sequence (DNA): TGTGCCAGCAGCTGGCGCGGGACTAAGGCAGATACGCAGTATTTT.

The genes are TRBV10-2 and TRBJ1-5; 9 bases match TRBD1. CDR3 size: 15 residues. J gave up 2 bases and V 3 bases, and 2 bases lay outside the gene matches. Germline CDR1 is WSHSY and CDR2 is SAAADI. CDR3 bases: TGCGCCAGCAGTGAAAGGACAGGGGGCAATCAGCCCCAGCATTTT. Its translation: CASSERTGGNQPQHF.

V is TRBV25-1 and J is TRBJ2-7, with D unclear. V gave up 5 bases and J gave up 4 bases, with 6 bases separating them. CDR3 length equals 11 residues. The V gene's germline CDR1 is MGHDK and CDR2 SYGVNS. The CDR3 DNA reads as TGTGCCAGCAGTAGGAGATACGAGCAGTACTTC. Amino acids: CASSRRYEQYF.

The V gene is TRBV4-3, the J gene TRBJ1-1; 7 nucleotides agree with TRBD1. V shed 4 bases and J 5 bases; nucleotides not matched to a gene: 7. The CDR3 is 14 amino acids. CDR1 is LGHNA, CDR2 YSLEER, per germline. This chain's CDR3 is CASSPATGDTEAFF. The CDR3 DNA reads TGCGCCAGCAGCCCCGCCACAGGGGATACTGAAGCTTTCTTT.

The chain joins TRBV5-6 to TRBJ2-1; 14 bases are shared with TRBD2. From germline, CDR1 is SGHDT and CDR2 YYEEEE. This CDR3 region has 18 residues. Trimming took 4 bases from V and 1 from J; bases not matched to a gene: 7. The CDR3 coding sequence is TGTGCCAGCAGCCTGGGACTAGCGGGAGAGATATCCTACAATGAGCAGTTCTTC. It specifies CASSLGLAGEISYNEQFF.

The V and J genes are TRBV5-6 and TRBJ1-5, with D hard to call. V was cut by 4 bases and J by 1 base, with 12 bases left in between. This CDR3 has 15 residues. CDR1 and CDR2 from the germline V gene are SGHDT and YYEEEE. This chain's CDR3 is CASSDGGVSNQPQHF. CDR3 nucleotide sequence: TGTGCCAGCAGCGATGGCGGGGTCAGCAATCAGCCCCAGCATTTT.

The chain uses TRBV9 and TRBJ2-3; possible D gene TRBD2, 6 bases. Germline CDR1 is SGDLS and CDR2 is YYNGEE. V lost 3 bases to trimming and J lost 0 bases, with 14 bases between them. The CDR3 has 16 residues. The DNA of the CDR3 is TGTGCCAGCAGCGCGACGGGGGTCCTGAGCACAGATACGCAGTATTTT. It codes for CASSATGVLSTDTQYF.